The 11 T cell receptor beta chains in this list originate from one sample, sequenced in a study of T-cell reconstitution after alpha-beta-depleted transplantation in children. Unique molecular identifiers were incorporated when the TCRbeta library was constructed. TCRdb reanalysed the PCR reads using MiXCR and keeps one entry per CDR3 protein. The sample consists of 83,000 or so distinct CDR3 sequences, roughly 8.8% of them appearing once. This material consisted of PBMCs from the stem cell graft donor, taken from the stem cell graft. Receptor source: a human donor who donated a stem cell graft to a child with congenital amegakaryocytic thrombocytopenia.

This clonotype was seen many times. The gene calls are TRBV5-5 and TRBJ2-2; D may be TRBD1 (6 bases). The CDR3 is made up of 15 amino acids. CDR1 is SGHKS and CDR2 is YYEKEE in the germline V gene (reference sequence). V shed 2 bases and J shed 3 bases, with 11 bases lying between them. The CDR3 loop reads CASSFYRVDTGELFF. DNA for the CDR3: TGTGCCAGCAGCTTCTACAGGGTAGACACCGGGGAGCTGTTTTTT.

The rearrangement uses TRBV11-3 and TRBJ2-3, with 7 positions matching TRBD2. CDR3 size: 15 residues. J gave up 2 bases and V 3 bases, and 5 bases lay outside the gene matches. The germline gives CDR1 SGHNT, CDR2 YENEEA. In DNA, the CDR3 is TGTGCCAGCAGCTTGGGAGCGGGAACCACAGATACGCAGTATTTT. Residues: CASSLGAGTTDTQYF.

This clonotype came up many times. The chain employs TRBV5-1 and TRBJ1-4; maybe TRBD1 (5 bases). CDR1 is SGHRS, CDR2 YFSETQ, per germline. The length of the CDR3 is 14 residues. The V end lost 4 bases, the J end lost 4 bases, and 11 bases lay between the germline ends. The CDR3 nucleotides read TGCGCCAGCAGCGCGGGACGGATTAATGAAAAACTGTTTTTT. It translates to CASSAGRINEKLFF. Full variable domain (missing parts from reference TRBV5-1 and TRBJ1-4): KAGVTQTPRYLIKTRGQQVTLSCSPISGHRSVSWYQQTPGQGLQFLFEYFSETQRNKGNFPGRFSGRQFSNSRSEMNVSTLELGDSALYLCASSAGRINEKLFFGSGTQLSVL.

The table lists this clonotype with many counts. The genes are TRBV7-6 and TRBJ2-5; 8 nucleotides match TRBD2. The CDR3 contains 15 residues. Germline V gives CDR1 SGHVS, CDR2 FNYEAQ. Trimming cost V 5 bases and J 5 bases; bases outside gene matches: 10. In DNA form, the CDR3 reads TGTGCCAGCAGCCTAAGAGCGGGGGCTGGGGAGACCCAGTACTTC. It specifies CASSLRAGAGETQYF.

This clonotype has ten or more counts. This rearrangement joins TRBV30 to TRBJ2-3, with D possibly matching TRBD1 (6 bases). The V gene lost 1 base and the J gene lost 2 bases, with 10 bases spanning the gap. The germline V gene has CDR1 GTSNPN and CDR2 SVGIG (reference sequence). This CDR3 spans 14 amino acids. CDR3 residues: CAWSAGTNTDTQYF. CDR3 in DNA: TGTGCCTGGAGTGCTGGGACAAACACAGATACGCAGTATTTT.

The V call is TRBV28, the J call TRBJ1-1; no clear D gene. V was shortened by 6 bases and J by 1 base, with 12 bases between the two germline ends. Germline V gene data show CDR1 as MDHEN and CDR2 as SYDVKM. There are 14 residues in the CDR3. The CDR3 here is CASRPWTENTEAFF. The CDR3 bases are TGTGCCAGCAGACCCTGGACGGAGAACACTGAAGCTTTCTTT.

This clonotype was seen at least ten times. V and J are TRBV6-1 and TRBJ2-7, with D unresolved. Germline V gene data show CDR1 as MNHNS and CDR2 as SASEGT. Trimming took off 4 bases at V and 0 bases at J, with 7 bases between the two ends. This CDR3 spans 13 amino acids. The CDR3 here is CASSGTVSYEQYF. The CDR3 bases are TGTGCCAGCAGTGGCACAGTCTCCTACGAGCAGTACTTC.

This clonotype has at least ten counts. The rearrangement links TRBV4-2 to TRBJ2-5, with TRBD2 matching 11 bases. The V gene's germline CDR1 is LGHNA and CDR2 YNFKEQ. The trim removed 0 bases at V and 3 bases at J, leaving 9 bases unmatched. This CDR3 contains 18 residues. The CDR3 is CASSQDLVAGGREETQYF. Here the CDR3 DNA reads TGTGCCAGCAGCCAAGATTTGGTAGCGGGAGGGCGAGAAGAGACCCAGTACTTC.

This clonotype was counted many times. The chain uses TRBV12-3 or TRBV12-4 and TRBJ1-1; D unresolved. This CDR3 spans 13 amino acids. The germline V and J ends were trimmed by 7 bases and 2 bases, with 11 bases remaining between them. The CDR3 nucleotides read TGTGCCAGCATCCGAGGGATAAACACTGAAGCTTTCTTT. Residues: CASIRGINTEAFF.

This clonotype was seen ten or more times. V usage is TRBV15 and J usage is TRBJ2-1, with TRBD1 matching 8 bases. Germline V CDR1 and CDR2: LNHNV, YYDKDF (reference sequence). The CDR3 is made up of 17 amino acids. Trimming took 0 bases from V and 1 from J; bases not matched to a gene: 5. The DNA for the CDR3 is TGTGCCACCAGCAGAGATCTGGACAGGGTTTCCTACAATGAGCAGTTCTTC. It codes for CATSRDLDRVSYNEQFF. Based on the CDR3 plus reference TRBV15 and TRBJ2-1, the full variable domain is DAMVIQNPRYQVTQFGKPVTLSCSQTLNHNVMYWYQQKSSQAPKLLFHYYDKDFNNEADTPDNFQSRRPNTSFCFLDIRSPGLGDTAMYLCATSRDLDRVSYNEQFFGPGTRLTVL.

Ten or more counts support this clonotype. The gene calls are TRBV5-1 and TRBJ1-5; 8 nucleotides align to TRBD1. V trimming: 0 bases; J trimming: 4 bases; junction bases outside the gene matches: 3. The CDR3 loop spans 15 amino acids. Looked up from germline, CDR1 is SGHRS and CDR2 is YFSETQ. CDR3: CASSLAGGPNQPQHF. CDR3 nucleotide sequence: TGCGCCAGCAGCTTGGCAGGGGGCCCTAATCAGCCCCAGCATTTT.